The clone carrying this T cell receptor (beta chain) has more than one count but fewer than ten. No antigen is known for it. Trimming removed 6 bases at V and 1 base at J, with 9 bases between. In germline, CDR1 is LNHDA, CDR2 SQIVND (reference sequence). This CDR3 region has 13 residues. These data belong to a study of CD8 T cell repertoires and HIV-1 epitope variants. Data came from immunoSEQ multiplex PCR; TCRdb stores just in-frame clones and leaves some out. The sample contains roughly 5,000 clones, 66% of which appear only once. The specimen sequenced was cultured CD8+ T cells derived from PBMCs. The sequence derives from a male donor with HIV. This sequence joins TRBV19 and TRBJ1-1; no definite D call. As DNA, the CDR3 is TGTGCCAGTAGACCTTGGGAGAACACTGAAGCTTTCTTT. This translates into CASRPWENTEAFF. Drawing the rest from reference TRBV19 and TRBJ1-1, the complete variable domain is DGGITQSPKYLFRKEGQNVTLSCEQNLNHDAMYWYRQDPGQGLRLIYYSQIVNDFQKGDIAEGYSVSREKKESFPLTVTSAQKNPTAFYLCASRPWENTEAFFGQGTRLTVV.